What follows describes a single TCR beta chain. The method was immunoSEQ multiplex PCR; TCRdb's version includes in-frame clones alone and lacks a portion of them. The data hold 2 million to 3 million clones, with around nine tenths observed a single time. Healthy HIV-negative adults without recent acute infections or vaccinations served as donors. The data originate from a study of shared clonotypes between healthy human individuals. Study details: The people who gave samples were a couple of women and a few men aged 18 to 49.

Trimming shortened V by 6 bases and J by 4 bases, and 9 bases separated the two germline ends. The germline V gene encodes CDR1 MNHEY and CDR2 SVGAGI. This CDR3 is built from 12 residues. Sequenced sample: naive CD4+ T cells sorted from blood. Subset in this sample: CD45RA+ positively selected. This clonotype originated in a man aged 18-30 years in good health. The chain has TRBV6-5 and TRBJ1-1; no clear D gene. CDR3 nucleotide sequence: TGTGCCAGCAGAAGTTGGGGCACTGAAGCTTTCTTT. This sequence encodes CASRSWGTEAFF.